Following are 12 T cell receptor beta chains from one sample sequenced in a study of shared clonotypes between healthy human individuals. Assay: immunoSEQ multiplex PCR; the TCRdb copy retains only in-frame clones and omits some. The sample yields about 2 million clones, 85% to 95% seen once. Source material: naive CD4+ T cells sorted from blood. Regarding subset: CD45RA+ positively selected. These receptor sequences come from a man aged 18 to 29 in good health.

V gene TRBV18 combines with J gene TRBJ2-1; tentatively, D is TRBD2 (5 bases). The CDR3 totals 14 residues. In germline, CDR1 is KGHSH, CDR2 LQKENI. The V gene lost 6 bases and the J gene lost 5 bases, with 14 bases spanning the gap. The CDR3 DNA is TGTGCCAGCTCTCGCGATCTTAGCGACAATGAGCAGTTCTTC. Translation gives CASSRDLSDNEQFF.

V is TRBV6-6 and J is TRBJ1-5, with D possibly being TRBD1 (6 bases). Germline CDR1 is MNHNY and CDR2 is SVGAGI (reference sequence). Trimming took off 4 bases at V and 7 bases at J, with 8 bases between the two ends. This CDR3 spans 12 amino acids. The CDR3 loop reads CASSSDSQPQHF. Here the CDR3 DNA reads TGTGCCAGCAGTTCGGACAGCCAGCCCCAGCATTTT.

This chain connects TRBV2 to TRBJ2-1; D gene uncertain. The V and J ends lost 4 bases and 8 bases respectively, with 3 bases between them. Germline values: CDR1 SNHLY, CDR2 FYNNEI. The CDR3 runs 10 residues. The CDR3 protein is CASSVYEQFF. CDR3 nucleotides: TGTGCCAGCAGTGTCTATGAGCAGTTCTTC.

About this clone itself: The sample has other DNA sequences that encode this CDR3 too. The chain recombines TRBV30 with TRBJ2-7; D is ambiguous. The CDR3 extends over 11 amino acids. Germline CDR1 reads GTSNPN; CDR2 reads SVGIG (reference sequence). V lost 1 base to trimming and J lost 4 bases, with 5 bases between them. CDR3 region: CAWSDPYEQYF. The CDR3 bases are TGTGCCTGGAGTGACCCTTACGAGCAGTACTTC.

This chain joins TRBV6-1 and TRBJ2-2; TRBD1 aligns across 10 bases. The CDR3 has 15 residues. CDR1 is MNHNS, CDR2 SASEGT, per germline. The V segment lost 7 bases and the J segment 4 bases; nucleotides outside the gene matches: 6. The CDR3 DNA reads as TGTGCCAGCATCTCCGGGACAGGGGTCACCGGGGAGCTGTTTTTT. It is translated as CASISGTGVTGELFF.

The gene calls are TRBV27 and TRBJ2-1; TRBD2 matches 11 bases. Losses at the gene ends were 6 bases for V and 7 bases for J; bases not matched to a gene: 8. The CDR3 runs 15 residues. Germline V CDR1 and CDR2: MNHEY, SMNVEV (reference sequence). The CDR3 loop is CASSRIAGGRNEQFF. Written as DNA, the CDR3 is TGTGCCAGCAGCCGAATAGCGGGGGGGCGAAATGAGCAGTTCTTC.

The chain links TRBV19 to TRBJ1-5, with D possibly TRBD1 on 5 matching bases. The CDR3 totals 16 residues. Trimming stripped 3 bases from V and 1 base from J, with 13 bases between. Germline V gene data show CDR1 as LNHDA and CDR2 as SQIVND (reference sequence). DNA of the CDR3: TGTGCCAGTAGTATTAGGGGAGGTGTGAGCAATCAGCCCCAGCATTTT. Amino acids: CASSIRGGVSNQPQHF.

The chain joins TRBV6-6 to TRBJ1-5; D possibly corresponds to TRBD1 (5 bases). The CDR3 length is 15 residues. The ends were cut back, 5 bases at V and 3 bases at J, with 14 bases in the middle. Germline V gene sequence: CDR1 MNHNY, CDR2 SVGAGI (reference sequence). This CDR3 is CASSTPGGTNQPQHF. CDR3 DNA: TGTGCCAGCAGTACCCCCGGGGGTACCAATCAGCCCCAGCATTTT.

This clone appeared once. This chain uses TRBV5-6 with TRBJ2-1; 7 bases map to TRBD2. Germline V CDR1 and CDR2: SGHDT, YYEEEE. The CDR3 is 13 residues long. Trimming at V came to 4 bases and at J to 6 bases, leaving 4 bases not matched to a gene. CDR3 protein: CASSPGGSNEQFF. CDR3 sequence (DNA): TGTGCCAGCAGCCCCGGGGGGTCCAATGAGCAGTTCTTC.

This clone was seen just once. V usage is TRBV29-1 and J usage is TRBJ2-3; TRBD2 aligns across 7 bases. V lost 7 bases to trimming and J lost 2 bases; unmatched junction nucleotides: 12. The CDR3 is 15 residues long. CDR1 and CDR2 from the germline V gene are SQVTM and ANQGSEA. CDR3: CSAIIPLADTDTQYF. CDR3 in DNA: TGCAGCGCCATAATCCCCCTAGCGGACACAGATACGCAGTATTTT.

This sequence joins TRBV18 and TRBJ1-2; TRBD1 matches 8 bases. Germline CDR1 and CDR2: KGHSH and LQKENI. V lost 6 bases and J lost 6; bases outside the gene matches: 6. The CDR3 extends over 13 amino acids. CDR3 DNA sequence: TGTGCCAGCTCCCGCGGACAGGGCGATGGCTACACCTTC. Its protein is CASSRGQGDGYTF.

V gene TRBV6-1 combines with J gene TRBJ1-2; 7 bases fit TRBD1. The CDR3 runs to 14 residues. J gave up 2 bases and V 6 bases, and 6 bases lay outside the gene matches. From germline, CDR1 is MNHNS and CDR2 SASEGT. In nucleotides, the CDR3 is TGTGCCAGCAGGAAAGGGACAGAGAACTATGGCTACACCTTC. Translating gives CASRKGTENYGYTF.